These T cell receptor beta chains were read from a single sample in a study of preoperative IRX-2 immunotherapy in early breast cancer. Clones were sequenced by immunoSEQ multiplex PCR, and TCRdb holds only the in-frame ones, with some missing. The sample yields about 11,000 clones, around 85% seen once. Here the sequenced sample was lymph node tissue, taken before IRX-2 immunotherapy. Receptors originate from a human donor with breast cancer. Both conserved end residues are part of each CDR3. The D gene is left open where the match is weak. Expanded clones are given a class, and other clones once, few, many or no size at all.

v_call	cdr3_length	j_call	clone_size	d_call	cdr3_aa	cdr3_nt
TRBV28	13	TRBJ2-3	NA	NA	CATKGDFTDTQYF	TGTGCCACCAAGGGGGACTTCACAGATACGCAGTATTTT
TRBV19	15	TRBJ1-1	NA	NA	CASQLLGRGETEAFF	TGTGCCAGCCAATTACTTGGGAGGGGAGAGACTGAAGCTTTCTTT
TRBV28	15	TRBJ2-7	NA	TRBD2	CASSLLLAGVSEQYF	TGTGCCAGCAGTTTATTACTAGCGGGAGTATCCGAGCAGTACTTC
TRBV25-1	18	TRBJ1-1	NA	TRBD1	CASSDPLDHRGGDTEAFF	TGTGCCAGCAGTGATCCTCTAGACCACAGGGGAGGGGACACTGAAGCTTTCTTT
TRBV11-3	14	TRBJ1-1	NA	NA	CASSPLRIGTEAFF	TGTGCCAGCAGCCCTCTACGGATCGGCACTGAAGCTTTCTTT
TRBV6-8	12	TRBJ2-7	NA	NA	CASTDEGYEQYF	TGTGCCAGCACCGACGAGGGCTACGAGCAGTACTTC
TRBV30	13	TRBJ2-5	NA	NA	CAWSVQGGETQYF	TGTGCCTGGTCTGTACAGGGAGGAGAGACCCAGTACTTC
TRBV19	16	TRBJ2-1	once	TRBD2	CASSSRTSANYNEQFF	TGTGCCAGTAGTTCCCGGACTAGCGCGAACTACAATGAGCAGTTCTTC
TRBV29-1	14	TRBJ1-5	NA	NA	CSVVTGGSNQPQHF	TGCAGCGTTGTTACAGGTGGAAGCAATCAGCCCCAGCATTTT
TRBV28	15	TRBJ1-3	NA	NA	CASSLLTPSGNTIYF	TGTGCCAGCAGTTTACTGACGCCCTCTGGAAACACCATATATTTT
TRBV30	14	TRBJ2-2	once	NA	CAWSQGQHTGELFF	TGTGCCTGGAGTCAAGGACAGCACACCGGGGAGCTGTTTTTT
TRBV22-1	16	TRBJ1-4	NA	NA	CASSYGGRAFGEKLFF	TGTGCCAGCAGTTACGGAGGACGGGCCTTCGGAGAAAAACTGTTTTTT
TRBV28	16	TRBJ2-7	NA	NA	CASSETAGLLTYEQYF	TGTGCCAGCAGTGAAACGGCGGGACTCCTTACCTACGAGCAGTACTTC
TRBV5-1	15	TRBJ2-7	NA	TRBD2	CASSITGTIAYEQYF	TGCGCCAGCAGCATAACCGGGACTATAGCCTACGAGCAGTACTTC
TRBV6-8	16	TRBJ1-4	once	NA	CAISEAQEGVGEKLFF	TGTGCCATCAGCGAGGCCCAGGAAGGGGTAGGGGAAAAACTGTTTTTT
TRBV29-1	13	TRBJ1-4	NA	NA	CSVRTPGGEKLFF	TGCAGCGTTCGTACTCCGGGGGGAGAAAAACTGTTTTTT
TRBV6-8	14	TRBJ2-2	NA	TRBD2	CASSYKGLARELFF	TGTGCCAGCAGTTACAAGGGACTAGCACGGGAGCTGTTTTTT
TRBV6-8	14	TRBJ1-4	NA	NA	CASRMGGLGEKLFF	TGTGCCAGCAGGATGGGGGGCTTGGGTGAAAAACTGTTTTTT
TRBV5-4	15	TRBJ2-7	NA	TRBD1	CASSPYRDREAEQYF	TGTGCCAGCAGCCCTTACCGGGACAGGGAAGCCGAGCAGTACTTC